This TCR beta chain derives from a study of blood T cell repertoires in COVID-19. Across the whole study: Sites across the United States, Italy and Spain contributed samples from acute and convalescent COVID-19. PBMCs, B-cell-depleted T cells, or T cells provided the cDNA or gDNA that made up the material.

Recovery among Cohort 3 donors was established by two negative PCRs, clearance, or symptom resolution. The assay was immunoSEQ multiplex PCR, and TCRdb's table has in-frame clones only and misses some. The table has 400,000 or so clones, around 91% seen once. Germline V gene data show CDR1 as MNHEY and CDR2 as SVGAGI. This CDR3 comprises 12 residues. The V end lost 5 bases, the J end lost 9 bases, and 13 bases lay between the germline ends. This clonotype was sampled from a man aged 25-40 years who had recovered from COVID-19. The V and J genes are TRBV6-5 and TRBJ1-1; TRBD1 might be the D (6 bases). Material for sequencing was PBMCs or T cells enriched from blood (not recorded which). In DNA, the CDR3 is TGTGCCAGCAGTACGGACAGCCTGAAAGCTTTCTTT. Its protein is CASSTDSLKAFF.